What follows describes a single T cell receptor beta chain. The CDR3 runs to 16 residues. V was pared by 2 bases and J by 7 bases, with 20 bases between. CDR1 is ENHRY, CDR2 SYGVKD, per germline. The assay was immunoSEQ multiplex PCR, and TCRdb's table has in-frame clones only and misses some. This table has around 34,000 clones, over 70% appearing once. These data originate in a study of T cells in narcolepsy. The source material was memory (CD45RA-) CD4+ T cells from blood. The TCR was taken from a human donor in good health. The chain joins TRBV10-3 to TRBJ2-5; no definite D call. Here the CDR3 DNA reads TGTGCCATCAGTGAGCCTGTGTTGGACCCCGTGGGGACCCAGTACTTC. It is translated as CAISEPVLDPVGTQYF.